What follows describes a single T cell receptor beta chain. The sample is drawn from a study of blood T cell repertoires in COVID-19. Study context: Some COVID-19 samples were acute and others convalescent; all came from the United States, Italy and Spain. In each case, the material was cDNA or gDNA derived from T cells, B-cell-depleted T cells, or PBMCs.

Authors' processing steps: Using reference gene primer amplification, nucleated cell counts were estimated. The repertoire was sequenced with immunoSEQ multiplex PCR; TCRdb's copy has only in-frame clones and lacks some. V, J and clone size reflect that table, while D and trimming were determined from the DNA. The sample shows hundreds of thousands of clones, approximately 82% of them seen only once. Germline V gene lookup returns CDR1 MDHEN and CDR2 SYDVKM. The J segment lost 3 bases and the V segment lost 4 bases, leaving 11 bases of the junction unmatched. This CDR3 has 16 residues. The rearrangement joins TRBV28 to TRBJ2-7, with 8 bases lining up with TRBD2. The clonotype originates from a woman older than 75 with acute or convalescent COVID-19. What was sequenced was peripheral blood. The CDR3 nucleotides read TGTGCCAGCAGTTCCTCCCTAGCGGGTGTGGGCTACGAGCAGTACTTC. Residues: CASSSSLAGVGYEQYF. The full variable domain, rest sourced from reference TRBV28 and TRBJ2-7, is DVKVTQSSRYLVKRTGEKVFLECVQDMDHENMFWYRQDPGLGLRLIYFSYDVKMKEKGDIPEGYSVSREKKERFSLILESASTNQTSMYLCASSSSLAGVGYEQYFGPGTRLTVT.